The rows below give T cell receptor beta chains drawn from one sample of a study of T cell responses to AZD1222 COVID-19 vaccine. The data were produced by immunoSEQ multiplex PCR, yet TCRdb's version contains in-frame clones alone and is incomplete. The sample lists some 130,000 clones, roughly 85% seen once, with around 20% in the top ten. The source was peripheral blood, collected on day 0 of MenACWY control vaccination. These receptors all come from an adult in good health. Each CDR3 is given with its conserved first and last residue. The order of the fields is CDR3 DNA, CDR3 protein, clone size, D gene, V gene, J gene. D genes are given only for firm matches. For some rows the clone size is stated as once, few or many, or as a class when expanded; others skip it.

CDR3 DNA: TGTGCCAGCAGTCGTTTGACTAGCGGGAGGTACGAGCAGTACTTC
CDR3 protein: CASSRLTSGRYEQYF
clone size: -
D gene: TRBD2
V gene: TRBV2
J gene: TRBJ2-7

CDR3 DNA: TGTGCCAGCTCACCATCGACAGGGTCCAATCAGCCCCAGCATTTT
CDR3 protein: CASSPSTGSNQPQHF
clone size: -
D gene: TRBD1
V gene: TRBV18
J gene: TRBJ1-5

CDR3 DNA: TGTGCCAGCAGCCAAGACAGATACTACGAGCAGTACTTC
CDR3 protein: CASSQDRYYEQYF
clone size: -
D gene: -
V gene: TRBV3-1/TRBV3-2
J gene: TRBJ2-7

CDR3 DNA: TGCGCCAGCAGTGACCCGGGACTAGCGGACAATGAGCAGTTCTTC
CDR3 protein: CASSDPGLADNEQFF
clone size: -
D gene: TRBD2
V gene: TRBV10-1
J gene: TRBJ2-1

CDR3 DNA: TGTGCCAGCAGACAACCATTGAAAGGGAGGGTTCACTACGAGCAGTACTTC
CDR3 protein: CASRQPLKGRVHYEQYF
clone size: -
D gene: TRBD2
V gene: TRBV11-2
J gene: TRBJ2-7

CDR3 DNA: TGTGCCAGCACCCGTGCAGGCTCCTACAATGAGCAGTTCTTC
CDR3 protein: CASTRAGSYNEQFF
clone size: -
D gene: -
V gene: TRBV6-1
J gene: TRBJ2-1

CDR3 DNA: TGTGCCAGCAGCCGGTTAGGAAATGAAAAACTGTTTTTT
CDR3 protein: CASSRLGNEKLFF
clone size: -
D gene: -
V gene: TRBV3-1/TRBV3-2
J gene: TRBJ1-4

CDR3 DNA: TGTGCCAGCAGCTATAGCTCAGACAGGAAAGCTTTCTTT
CDR3 protein: CASSYSSDRKAFF
clone size: once
D gene: -
V gene: TRBV5-4
J gene: TRBJ1-1

CDR3 DNA: TGTGCCAACAACAGACCGCGTGGCAGTAATTCACCCCTCCACTTT
CDR3 protein: CANNRPRGSNSPLHF
clone size: -
D gene: -
V gene: TRBV5-8
J gene: TRBJ1-6

CDR3 DNA: TGCGCCAGCAGTCTAACTAGCGTCCCATCAAAAGATACGCAGTATTTT
CDR3 protein: CASSLTSVPSKDTQYF
clone size: once
D gene: TRBD2
V gene: TRBV10-2
J gene: TRBJ2-3

CDR3 DNA: TGTGCCAGCAGCCAAGGGACAGATACCTACGAGCAGTACTTC
CDR3 protein: CASSQGTDTYEQYF
clone size: -
D gene: -
V gene: TRBV14
J gene: TRBJ2-7

CDR3 DNA: TGTGCCAGCAGCAAAGCCGGGGGGAGGGACCTCTATACGCAGTATTTT
CDR3 protein: CASSKAGGRDLYTQYF
clone size: once
D gene: -
V gene: TRBV21-1
J gene: TRBJ2-3

CDR3 DNA: TGTGCCAGCAGCTTAGAAGGTCTTCTAGGTTCACCCCTCCACTTT
CDR3 protein: CASSLEGLLGSPLHF
clone size: -
D gene: -
V gene: TRBV7-6
J gene: TRBJ1-6

CDR3 DNA: TGTGCCAGCAGCTTCTACGCCATCTCCTACGAGCAGTACTTC
CDR3 protein: CASSFYAISYEQYF
clone size: few
D gene: -
V gene: TRBV11-2
J gene: TRBJ2-7

CDR3 DNA: TGTGCCAGTAGTTCCTCTTCGCTAGCCAAAAACATTCAGTACTTC
CDR3 protein: CASSSSSLAKNIQYF
clone size: once
D gene: -
V gene: TRBV19
J gene: TRBJ2-4

CDR3 DNA: TGCGCCAGCAGCTCCCAACTAACCGGGACAGGGGGCTCCGGGGAGCTGTTTTTT
CDR3 protein: CASSSQLTGTGGSGELFF
clone size: -
D gene: TRBD1
V gene: TRBV4-1
J gene: TRBJ2-2

CDR3 DNA: TGTGCCAGCTACTCCGTCGGGAAAATTTCCTACGAGCAGTACTTC
CDR3 protein: CASYSVGKISYEQYF
clone size: -
D gene: -
V gene: TRBV28
J gene: TRBJ2-7

CDR3 DNA: TGTGCCAGCAGCCTAAATTGGGAGCAGTACTTC
CDR3 protein: CASSLNWEQYF
clone size: once
D gene: -
V gene: TRBV6-2/TRBV6-3
J gene: TRBJ2-7

CDR3 DNA: TGTGCCAGCAGTCCCGATGGGACCTACGAGCAGTACTTC
CDR3 protein: CASSPDGTYEQYF
clone size: -
D gene: -
V gene: TRBV12-3/TRBV12-4
J gene: TRBJ2-7

CDR3 DNA: TGTGCCAGCAGCTTCGGGGCTTCCCAAGCCAAAAACATTCAGTACTTC
CDR3 protein: CASSFGASQAKNIQYF
clone size: -
D gene: -
V gene: TRBV7-6
J gene: TRBJ2-4

CDR3 DNA: TGTGCCAGCAGCCAAGAGTCAGGGATAATCACAGATACGCAGTATTTT
CDR3 protein: CASSQESGIITDTQYF
clone size: -
D gene: -
V gene: TRBV3-1/TRBV3-2
J gene: TRBJ2-3

CDR3 DNA: TGTGCCAGTAGTATCGACACCCTCGGGCAGTACTTC
CDR3 protein: CASSIDTLGQYF
clone size: -
D gene: -
V gene: TRBV19
J gene: TRBJ2-7

CDR3 DNA: TGTGCCAGCCTTGAGGCTAGCGGGATTTACGAGCAGTACTTC
CDR3 protein: CASLEASGIYEQYF
clone size: -
D gene: TRBD2
V gene: TRBV28
J gene: TRBJ2-7

CDR3 DNA: TGTGCCAGCAGCTTGGGGACGGGTGGCTACACCTTC
CDR3 protein: CASSLGTGGYTF
clone size: -
D gene: -
V gene: TRBV7-6
J gene: TRBJ1-2

CDR3 DNA: TGTGCCAGCAAGGGAGGCCAAGAGACCCAGTACTTC
CDR3 protein: CASKGGQETQYF
clone size: -
D gene: -
V gene: TRBV2
J gene: TRBJ2-5

CDR3 DNA: TGTGCCAGCAGCGTAGTTGGGGATGGAGAGACCCAGTACTTC
CDR3 protein: CASSVVGDGETQYF
clone size: once
D gene: -
V gene: TRBV9
J gene: TRBJ2-5

CDR3 DNA: TGTGCCAGCAGTGTAACCTACACATCCCCGCAGTATTTT
CDR3 protein: CASSVTYTSPQYF
clone size: -
D gene: -
V gene: TRBV6-4
J gene: TRBJ2-3

CDR3 DNA: TGTGCCAGCAGCAAAACGACGCAGCTTTGGGCCAAAAACATTCAGTACTTC
CDR3 protein: CASSKTTQLWAKNIQYF
clone size: -
D gene: -
V gene: TRBV7-2
J gene: TRBJ2-4

CDR3 DNA: TGTGCCAGCAGCGTAGCTACAGGGAGAGGATTGGAGACCCAGTACTTC
CDR3 protein: CASSVATGRGLETQYF
clone size: -
D gene: -
V gene: TRBV9
J gene: TRBJ2-5

CDR3 DNA: TGTGCCACCAGCAGAGATTTGGTAATTGAAAAACTGTTTTTT
CDR3 protein: CATSRDLVIEKLFF
clone size: -
D gene: -
V gene: TRBV15
J gene: TRBJ1-4

CDR3 DNA: TGTGCCACCAGCAGAGATCTTGTAGGGTTTGGGGAAAAACTGTTTTTT
CDR3 protein: CATSRDLVGFGEKLFF
clone size: -
D gene: -
V gene: TRBV15
J gene: TRBJ1-4

CDR3 DNA: TGTGCCAGCAGCCGGGAGGAGTTCGCAGATACGCAGTATTTT
CDR3 protein: CASSREEFADTQYF
clone size: -
D gene: TRBD2
V gene: TRBV25-1
J gene: TRBJ2-3

CDR3 DNA: TGTGCCAGCAGTTTGGGAGGGGTCGGCGGAAACACCATATATTTT
CDR3 protein: CASSLGGVGGNTIYF
clone size: -
D gene: -
V gene: TRBV28
J gene: TRBJ1-3

CDR3 DNA: TGTGCCTGGAGTAGGAGAGCCAGGGGAAACTATGGCTACACCTTC
CDR3 protein: CAWSRRARGNYGYTF
clone size: -
D gene: -
V gene: TRBV30
J gene: TRBJ1-2

CDR3 DNA: TGTGCCAGCAGCAAAGGAGGGGGAAGTTCACCCCTCCACTTT
CDR3 protein: CASSKGGGSSPLHF
clone size: -
D gene: -
V gene: TRBV21-1
J gene: TRBJ1-6

CDR3 DNA: TGCGCCAGCAGGACTAGCACCAAAGAGCAGTTCTTC
CDR3 protein: CASRTSTKEQFF
clone size: -
D gene: TRBD2
V gene: TRBV10-2
J gene: TRBJ2-1

CDR3 DNA: TGTGCCAGCAGCCAAGAGGGGCGACTCACCGGGGAGCTGTTTTTT
CDR3 protein: CASSQEGRLTGELFF
clone size: -
D gene: -
V gene: TRBV4-2
J gene: TRBJ2-2